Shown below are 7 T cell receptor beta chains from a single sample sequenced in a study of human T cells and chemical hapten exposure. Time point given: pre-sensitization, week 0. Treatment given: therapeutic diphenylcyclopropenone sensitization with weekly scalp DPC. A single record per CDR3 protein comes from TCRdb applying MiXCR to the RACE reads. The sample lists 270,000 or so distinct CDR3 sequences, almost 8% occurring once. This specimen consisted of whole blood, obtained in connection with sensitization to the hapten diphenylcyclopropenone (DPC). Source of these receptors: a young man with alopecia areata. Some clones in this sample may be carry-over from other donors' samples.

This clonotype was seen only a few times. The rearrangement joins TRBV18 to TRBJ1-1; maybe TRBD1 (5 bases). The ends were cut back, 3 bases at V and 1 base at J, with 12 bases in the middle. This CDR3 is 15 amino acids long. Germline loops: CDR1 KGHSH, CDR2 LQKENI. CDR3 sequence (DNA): TGTGCCAGCTCACCTAATCCCGACAGGAACACTGAAGCTTTCTTT. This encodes CASSPNPDRNTEAFF.

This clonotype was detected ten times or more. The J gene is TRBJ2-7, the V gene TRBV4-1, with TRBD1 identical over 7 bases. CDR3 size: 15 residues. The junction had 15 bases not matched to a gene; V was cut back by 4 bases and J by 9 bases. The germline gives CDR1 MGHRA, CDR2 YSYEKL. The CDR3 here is CASSLEGQPDSGQYF. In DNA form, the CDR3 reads TGCGCCAGCAGCCTAGAGGGACAGCCCGATTCCGGGCAGTACTTC.

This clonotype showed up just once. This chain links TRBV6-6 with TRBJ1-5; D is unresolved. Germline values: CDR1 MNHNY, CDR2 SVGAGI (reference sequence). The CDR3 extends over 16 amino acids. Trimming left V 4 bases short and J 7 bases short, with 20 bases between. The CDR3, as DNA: TGTGCCAGCAGTTCGGGTGTTCGCTCAAGTCACCAGCCCCAGCATTTT. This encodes CASSSGVRSSHQPQHF.

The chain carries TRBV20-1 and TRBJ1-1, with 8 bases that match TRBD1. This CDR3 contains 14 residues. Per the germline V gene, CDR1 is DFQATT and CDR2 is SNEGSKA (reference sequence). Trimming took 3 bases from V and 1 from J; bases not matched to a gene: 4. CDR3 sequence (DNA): TGCAGTGCTAGGGACAGGGAATCGAACACTGAAGCTTTCTTT. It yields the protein CSARDRESNTEAFF.

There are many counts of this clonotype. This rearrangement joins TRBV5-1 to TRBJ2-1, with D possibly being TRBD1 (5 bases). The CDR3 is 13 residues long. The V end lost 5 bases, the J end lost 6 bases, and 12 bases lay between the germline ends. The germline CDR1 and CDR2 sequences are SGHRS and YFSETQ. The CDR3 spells CASRIGVSNEQFF. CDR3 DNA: TGCGCCAGCAGGATAGGGGTCTCCAATGAGCAGTTCTTC.

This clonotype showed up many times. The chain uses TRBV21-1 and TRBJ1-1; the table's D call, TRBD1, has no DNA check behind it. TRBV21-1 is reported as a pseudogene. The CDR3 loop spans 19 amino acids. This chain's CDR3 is CANQSSPLHRDRGLTEAFF. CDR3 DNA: TGTGCCAATCAGAGTTCCCCACTACACCGGGACAGGGGGCTGACTGAAGCTTTCTTT.

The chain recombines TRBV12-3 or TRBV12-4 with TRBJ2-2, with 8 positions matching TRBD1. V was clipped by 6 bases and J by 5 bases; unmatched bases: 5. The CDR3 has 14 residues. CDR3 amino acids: CASRGQGWTGELFF. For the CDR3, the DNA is TGTGCCAGCAGAGGACAGGGCTGGACCGGGGAGCTGTTTTTT.